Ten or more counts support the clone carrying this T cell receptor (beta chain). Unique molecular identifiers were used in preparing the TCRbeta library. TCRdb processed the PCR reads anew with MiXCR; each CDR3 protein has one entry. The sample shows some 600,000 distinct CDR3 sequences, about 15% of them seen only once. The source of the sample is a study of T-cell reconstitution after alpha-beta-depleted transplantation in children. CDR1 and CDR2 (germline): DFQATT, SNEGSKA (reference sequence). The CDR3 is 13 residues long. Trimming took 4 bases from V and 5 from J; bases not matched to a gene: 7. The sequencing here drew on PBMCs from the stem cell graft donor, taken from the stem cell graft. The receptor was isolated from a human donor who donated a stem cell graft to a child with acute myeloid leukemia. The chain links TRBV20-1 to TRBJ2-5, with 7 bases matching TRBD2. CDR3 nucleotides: TGCAGTGCTACCGGGGGAGGGATGGAGACCCAGTACTTC. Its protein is CSATGGGMETQYF.